This TCR beta chain was retrieved from a study of shared clonotypes between healthy human individuals. Turning to the study itself: Each donor's CD8 memory used one plate, CD8 naive two, each CD4 subset three.

V lost 4 bases, J lost 3 bases, and 22 bases lay in between. Germline V lookup: CDR1 SGHRS, CDR2 YFSETQ. The CDR3 extends over 17 amino acids. Naive-designated CD8 cells lacked CD45RO, were positively enriched for CCR7, and omitted terminally differentiated effector memory CD45RA+ cells. Nashville, Tennessee was home to all donors, each a Caucasian adult. In the case of this clone: Its antigen remains unidentified.

Findings of the study overall: Estimated clonotype richness was generally higher in naive than memory subsets.

Using immunoSEQ multiplex PCR, the repertoire was profiled, and TCRdb retains in-frame clones only, with some absent. This sample has about 2.1 million clones; roughly 95% occur once, and the top ten carry around 1.8%. The origin of this receptor is a man younger than 35 in good health. Some clones in this sample may be carry-over from other donors' samples. Sequencing was done on a sample of naive CD8+ T cells from PBMCs. The chain is built from TRBV5-1 and TRBJ1-2, with D perhaps TRBD1 (6 bases). The CDR3 bases are TGCGCCAGCAGCCCCCTCCGGGACATCTTTTCGGACTATGGCTACACCTTC. Translating it yields CASSPLRDIFSDYGYTF.